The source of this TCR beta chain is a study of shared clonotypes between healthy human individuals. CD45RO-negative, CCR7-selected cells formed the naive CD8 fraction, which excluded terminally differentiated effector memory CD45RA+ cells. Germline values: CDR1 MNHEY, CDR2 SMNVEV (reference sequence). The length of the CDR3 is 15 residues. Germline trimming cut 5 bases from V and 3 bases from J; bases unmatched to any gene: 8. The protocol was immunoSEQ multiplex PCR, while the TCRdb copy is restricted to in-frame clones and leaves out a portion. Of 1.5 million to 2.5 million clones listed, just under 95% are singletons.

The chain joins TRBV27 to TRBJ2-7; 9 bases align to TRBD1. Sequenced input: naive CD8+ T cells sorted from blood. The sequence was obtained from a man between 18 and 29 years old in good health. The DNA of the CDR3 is TGTGCCAGCAGTCACCCGGGACAGGGCTTCTACGAGCAGTACTTC. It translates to CASSHPGQGFYEQYF.